The text below deals with one T cell receptor beta chain. This sample is part of a study of cytomegalovirus exposure and HLA in healthy donors. The donors gave bone marrow, and they were healthy. 60 Vbeta and 13 Jbeta primers were used in PCR. Method: immunoSEQ multiplex PCR; TCRdb's copy keeps in-frame clones and lacks some. The table lists 160,000 or so clones, roughly 88% of them singletons. The trim removed 4 bases at V and 2 bases at J, leaving 6 bases unmatched. The CDR3 sequence is 15 residues long. Germline V gene data show CDR1 as SGHNT and CDR2 as YENEEA. The origin of this receptor is a woman between 18 and 30 years old in good health and CMV-seronegative. Input material: PBMCs. V is TRBV11-3 and J is TRBJ2-7, with 9 nucleotides matching TRBD1. The CDR3 reads CASSSPGTGTYEQYF. The CDR3 region has the DNA TGTGCCAGCAGCTCTCCGGGGACAGGGACCTACGAGCAGTACTTC.